In its sample, the clone carrying this T cell receptor (beta chain) was seen a few times. One entry per CDR3 protein, called by TCRdb with MiXCR from the 5' RACE reads. The table has 210,000 or so distinct CDR3 sequences, around 8.1% seen once. This sample was included in a study of identical twins. The germline V and J ends were trimmed by 5 bases and 0 bases, with 8 bases remaining between them. The CDR3 spans 14 residues. Germline-derived CDR1 and CDR2 are MNHNS and SASEGT. The same specimen was also included in a second study, on yellow fever vaccine responses in identical twins.

This clonotype originated in a woman aged 18-29 years in good health. The source material was memory (CD45RO+) T cells sorted from blood. The chain joins TRBV6-1 to TRBJ2-4; TRBD1 might be the D (5 bases). This CDR3 reads CASSQGVAKNIQYF. The CDR3 DNA is TGTGCCAGCAGTCAAGGGGTAGCCAAAAACATTCAGTACTTC.